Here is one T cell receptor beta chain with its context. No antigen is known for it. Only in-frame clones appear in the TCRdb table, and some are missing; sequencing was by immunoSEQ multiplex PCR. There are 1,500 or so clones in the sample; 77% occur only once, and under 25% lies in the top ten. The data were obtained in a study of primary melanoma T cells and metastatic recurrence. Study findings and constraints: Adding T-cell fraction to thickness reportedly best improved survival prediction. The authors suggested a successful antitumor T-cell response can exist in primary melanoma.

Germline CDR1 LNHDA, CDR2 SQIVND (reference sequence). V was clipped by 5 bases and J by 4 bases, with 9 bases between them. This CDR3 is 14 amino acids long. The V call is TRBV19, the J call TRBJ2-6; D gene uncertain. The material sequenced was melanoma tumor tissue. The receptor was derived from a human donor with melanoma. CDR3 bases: TGTGCCAGTAGTGGCAGGATCGGGGCCAACGTCCTGACTTTC. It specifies CASSGRIGANVLTF. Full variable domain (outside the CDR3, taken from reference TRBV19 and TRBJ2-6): DGGITQSPKYLFRKEGQNVTLSCEQNLNHDAMYWYRQDPGQGLRLIYYSQIVNDFQKGDIAEGYSVSREKKESFPLTVTSAQKNPTAFYLCASSGRIGANVLTFGAGSRLTVL.